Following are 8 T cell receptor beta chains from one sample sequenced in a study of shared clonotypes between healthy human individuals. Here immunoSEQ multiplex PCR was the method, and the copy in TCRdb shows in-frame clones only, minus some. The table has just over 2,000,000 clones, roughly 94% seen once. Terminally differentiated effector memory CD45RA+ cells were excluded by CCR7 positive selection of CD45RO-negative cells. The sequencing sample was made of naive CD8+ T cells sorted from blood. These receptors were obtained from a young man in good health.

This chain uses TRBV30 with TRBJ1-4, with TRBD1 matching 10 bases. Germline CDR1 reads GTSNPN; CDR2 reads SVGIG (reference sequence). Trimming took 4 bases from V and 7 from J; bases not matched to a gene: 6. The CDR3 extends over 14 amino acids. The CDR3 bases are TGTGCCTGGACCCCGACAGGGGGCTCTGAAAAACTGTTTTTT. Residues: CAWTPTGGSEKLFF.

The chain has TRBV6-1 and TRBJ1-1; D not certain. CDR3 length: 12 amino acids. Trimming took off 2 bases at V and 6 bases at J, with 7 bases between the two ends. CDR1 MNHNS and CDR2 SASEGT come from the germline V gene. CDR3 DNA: TGTGCCAGCAGTGAAATAACCCCTGAAGCTTTCTTT. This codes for CASSEITPEAFF.

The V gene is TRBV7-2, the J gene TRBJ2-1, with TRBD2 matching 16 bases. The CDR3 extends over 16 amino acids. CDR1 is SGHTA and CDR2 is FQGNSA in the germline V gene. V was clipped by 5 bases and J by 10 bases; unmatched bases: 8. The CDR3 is CASSTGLAGGPLEQFF. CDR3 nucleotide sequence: TGTGCCAGCAGCACGGGACTAGCGGGAGGGCCGTTGGAGCAGTTCTTC.

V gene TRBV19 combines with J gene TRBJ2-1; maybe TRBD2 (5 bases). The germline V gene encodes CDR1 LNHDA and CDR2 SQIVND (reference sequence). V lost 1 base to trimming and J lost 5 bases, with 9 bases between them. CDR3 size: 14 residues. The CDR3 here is CASSIVGSNNEQFF. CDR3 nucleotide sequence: TGTGCCAGTAGTATAGTTGGGAGTAACAATGAGCAGTTCTTC.

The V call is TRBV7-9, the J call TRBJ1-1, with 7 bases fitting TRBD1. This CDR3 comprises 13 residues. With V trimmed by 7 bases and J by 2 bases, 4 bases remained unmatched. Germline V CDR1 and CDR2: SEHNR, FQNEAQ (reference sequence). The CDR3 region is CASKQGINTEAFF. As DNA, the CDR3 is TGTGCCAGCAAACAGGGGATTAACACTGAAGCTTTCTTT.

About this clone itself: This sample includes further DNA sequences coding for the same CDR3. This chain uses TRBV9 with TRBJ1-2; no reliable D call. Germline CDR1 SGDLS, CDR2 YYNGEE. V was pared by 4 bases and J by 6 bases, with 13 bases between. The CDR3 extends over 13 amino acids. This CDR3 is CASSPGAGDGYTF. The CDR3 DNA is TGTGCCAGCAGCCCTGGTGCAGGCGATGGCTACACCTTC.

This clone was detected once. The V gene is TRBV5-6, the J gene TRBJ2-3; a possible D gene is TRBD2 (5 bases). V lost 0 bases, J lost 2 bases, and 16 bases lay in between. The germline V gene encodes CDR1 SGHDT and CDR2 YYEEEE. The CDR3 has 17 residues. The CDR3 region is CASSLEVLAGHTDTQYF. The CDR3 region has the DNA TGTGCCAGCAGCTTGGAGGTCCTTGCGGGCCACACAGATACGCAGTATTTT.

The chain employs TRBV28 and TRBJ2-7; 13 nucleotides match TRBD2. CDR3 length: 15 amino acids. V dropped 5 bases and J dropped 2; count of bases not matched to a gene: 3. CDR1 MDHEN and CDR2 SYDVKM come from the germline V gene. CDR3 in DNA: TGTGCCAGCAGTCAGGGACTAGCGGGACCCTACGAGCAGTACTTC. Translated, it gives CASSQGLAGPYEQYF.